The 9 T cell receptor beta chains presented below share a single source sample, sequenced in a study of immune characterization of retroperitoneal liposarcoma. TCRdb re-analysed the PCR reads in MiXCR, keeping a single row per CDR3 protein. The data contain more than 10,000 distinct CDR3 sequences, approximately 30% of them singletons. The sample consisted of tumor tissue. Receptor source: a male donor with retroperitoneal liposarcoma.

A single count supports this clonotype. J is TRBJ1-2 and V is TRBV12-3 or TRBV12-4, with 11 bases lining up with TRBD1. V gave up 6 bases and J gave up 7 bases; unmatched junction bases: 10. The CDR3 runs to 15 residues. CDR3 sequence reads: CASSPKGQGAGGYTF. As DNA, the CDR3 is TGTGCCAGCAGCCCCAAAGGACAGGGGGCTGGTGGCTACACCTTC.

Details on this clonotype: In this CDR3 the conserved last residue, phenylalanine or tryptophan, is missing, so a read error is likely. The gene calls are TRBV27 and TRBJ2-1; the match to TRBD1 covers 10 bases. The DNA end is a closer match to TRBJ2-7, so the J assignment may be wrong. The CDR3 has 16 residues. The V gene's germline CDR1 is MNHEY and CDR2 SMNVEV (reference sequence). CDR3 sequence reads: CASSSYRDRGYNEQYL. The DNA of the CDR3 is TGTGCCAGCAGTTCATACCGGGACAGGGGATACAATGAGCAGTACTTA.

This clonotype was observed at least ten times. The chain carries TRBV24-1 and TRBJ2-1; 13 bases line up with TRBD2. Per germline, CDR1 KGHDR and CDR2 SFDVKD. V lost 10 bases to trimming and J lost 8 bases; unmatched junction nucleotides: 1. This CDR3 spans 12 amino acids. CDR3 amino acids: CATGLAGYEQFF. The DNA for the CDR3 is TGTGCCACGGGACTAGCGGGATATGAGCAGTTCTTC.

The rearrangement joins TRBV12-3 or TRBV12-4 to TRBJ2-3, with TRBD2 matching over 9 bases. J gave up 5 bases and V 6 bases, and 0 bases lay outside the gene matches. The CDR3 has 12 residues. The CDR3 region is CASRTSGDTQYF. The DNA for the CDR3 is TGTGCCAGCAGGACTAGCGGAGATACGCAGTATTTT.

By share, this clonotype ranks as medium-sized. V and J are TRBV7-2 and TRBJ2-3, with TRBD2 identical over 12 bases. V lost 3 bases, J lost 2 bases, and 3 bases stayed unmatched. The CDR3 runs 16 residues. Germline CDR1 is SGHTA and CDR2 is FQGNSA. CDR3 amino acids: CASSLTSGGLTDTQYF. For the CDR3, the DNA is TGTGCCAGCAGCTTGACTAGCGGGGGCCTCACAGATACGCAGTATTTT.

V gene TRBV6-1 combines with J gene TRBJ2-5; tentatively, D is TRBD1 (6 bases). The CDR3 has 15 amino acids. Looked up from germline, CDR1 is MNHNS and CDR2 is SASEGT. V gave up 10 bases and J gave up 11 bases, with 29 bases separating them. DNA of the CDR3: TGTGCCACCGACCCGGGACATCTTTCTTACAATGAGCAGTACTTC. This gives the protein CATDPGHLSYNEQYF.

By frequency in the sample, this clonotype is medium-sized. The J gene is TRBJ2-1, the V gene TRBV7-9; possible D gene TRBD2, 7 bases. This CDR3 has 15 residues. V lost 6 bases and J lost 13, with 25 bases in between. Germline V gives CDR1 SEHNR, CDR2 FQNEAQ (reference sequence). CDR3: CASSKGGAFKETQFF. DNA for the CDR3: TGTGCCAGCAGTAAAGGGGGGGCTTTCAAGGAGACCCAGTTCTTC.

The chain employs TRBV10-1 and TRBJ2-5, with 8 positions matching TRBD2. V lost 3 bases, J lost 11 bases, and 11 bases stayed unmatched. This CDR3 is built from 14 residues. Germline CDR1 WNHNN, CDR2 SYGVQD (reference sequence). This chain's CDR3 is CASSEEGLGNEQYF. For the CDR3, the DNA is TGCGCCAGCAGTGAAGAGGGACTAGGCAATGAGCAGTACTTC.

This clonotype showed up many times. The V and J genes are TRBV6-1 and TRBJ2-3, with 7 nucleotides matching TRBD1. This CDR3 comprises 13 residues. Trimming at V came to 6 bases and at J to 6 bases, leaving 6 bases not matched to a gene. Germline V gene lookup returns CDR1 MNHNS and CDR2 SASEGT. CDR3 region: CASRRQGWDTQYF. CDR3 DNA: TGTGCCAGCAGGAGACAGGGCTGGGATACGCAGTATTTT.